This T cell receptor beta chain was captured in a study of shared clonotypes between healthy human individuals (dated by TCRdb to 2019 to 2021). Regarding the research as a whole: A couple of women and a few men aged 18 to 49 years were included in the cohort. Per donor, three plates each were used for CD4 naive and CD4 memory, two for CD8 naive, and one for CD8 memory. To estimate repertoire size and how much clonotypes are shared between individuals, the study performed deep sequencing of blood TCR repertoires from roughly five healthy adults. To increase sequencing depth and limit assay-specific biases, different laboratories used diverse techniques to prepare libraries and sequence TCR repertoires. Per donor, leukapheresis produced somewhere between about 0.8 and 9 billion PBMCs.

Compared with the rest of its sample, this clone is medium-sized (0.01 to 0.1%). The target of this receptor is not known. No clone much larger than this one lies a single base away; base qualities are absent. For CDR1 and CDR2, the germline V gene lists SGDLS and YYNGEE. A distance of 13 bases separates the germline ends of V and J, which lose 0 bases and 4 bases respectively. Reading from cysteine to phenylalanine, the CDR3 counts 15 amino acids. The DNA shown is the 45-base CDR3, in frame from base 1. What the work shows at the level of the full study, not this receptor alone: The genetic and exposure-history diversity represented was limited by the small number of donors. Clonotypes shared by all four sorted-subset donors showed higher generation probabilities than non-shared clonotypes. Sampling was restricted to blood, and TCR repertoires in tissues likely differ from the TCR repertoires found in blood. Pairwise subsampling led to the expectation that sequencing depth would affect the degree of clonotype sharing among donors. Even with the large sequencing depth, rarefaction of the sorted-subset datasets indicated that sequencing was incomplete. Naive subsets generally had larger estimated clonotype richness than memory subsets. When a handful of donors were compared, the shared fraction of clonotypes was about 5% for naive CD4, 3% to 4% for naive CD8, 2.3% for memory CD4, and approximately 0.4% for memory CD8.

Donors were healthy HIV-negative adults with no recently reported acute infections or vaccinations. Only Caucasian adults living in Nashville, Tennessee, USA were represented among the donors. CD4+ T cells were enriched through magnetic negative selection, after which naive cells were positively selected on CD45RA and the remaining negative fraction served as the memory subset. After blood collection by leukapheresis, PBMCs were isolated using Ficoll-Histopaque density gradient centrifugation and then cryopreserved in the vapor phase of liquid nitrogen. Purity and quantity of every magnetically sorted T cell population were checked by analytical flow cytometry. Genomic DNA was isolated from each sorted fraction and quantified by UV absorbance on a Nanodrop 2000c. Using the deep immunoSEQ assay, TCR CDR3 regions were amplified from genomic DNA by multiplex PCR. Genomic DNA extracted from each cell subset was distributed evenly over all wells of several immunoSEQ 96-well plates, and each plate served as one replicate. For sorted subsets, each replicate PCR was loaded with 150 to 250 ng genomic DNA, equivalent to 30,000 or so T cell genomes. Purified libraries were quantified with a Qubit 3.0 fluorometer, sized on a Bioanalyzer 2100, and re-quantified with the KAPA Library Quantification kit. A separate single-read 150-cycle Illumina NextSeq 550 flow cell was used to sequence each immunoSEQ 96-well plate. The authors processed their data as follows. Because the immunoSEQ output included only junctional sequences and no quality scores, the filtering could not be the same as the filtering used for full-length reads. Sequences were annotated with PyIR, a Python wrapper for IgBLAST v1.9, using IMGT germline references to assign V/J genes and CDR3. Reads were filtered out if the reads had weak V/J assignments (E-value above 1e-6), no CDR3, stop codons, out-of-frame junctions, or ambiguous translated residues. V3J clonotypes were defined as sequences sharing an identical inferred V gene, J gene, and CDR3 amino acid sequence. Percentage overlap between repertoires was computed as shared unique clonotypes divided by the size of the smaller repertoire. Three approaches were used to assess repertoire richness: RTK rarefaction, the Chao1 estimator, and Recon v2.1 estimates of unobserved clonotypes. OLGA was used to compute generation probabilities for all TCRbeta clonotypes that the gDNA method yielded from a few donors. TCRdb carries this immuneACCESS record with in-frame sequences only. Its versions omit some clonotypes, under half of them owing to an unresolved V gene in the studies checked, with the rest unexplained. D and trimming come from the DNA, and the V and J calls and clone size come from that table. The sample profile shows under 300,000 clones; approximately 65% of them were found once. The leading ten clones occupy 11% of the sample.

Sequenced sample: memory CD4+ T cells sorted from blood. This specimen's cell subset or site label, interpreted: CD45RA-negative fraction. The source of this sequence is a man aged 30-40 years in good health. This sequence uses TRBV9 and TRBJ1-1; matching of 6 bases hints at TRBD1 as the D gene. The CDR3 amino acid sequence is: CASSVASGEGTEAFF. The nucleotides read TGTGCCAGCAGCGTAGCGTCAGGGGAGGGCACTGAAGCTTTCTTT.